Given below is one T cell receptor (beta chain) in context. This sample was included in a study of blood T cell repertoires in COVID-19. This CDR3 comprises 16 residues. Germline trimming cut 0 bases from V and 2 bases from J; bases unmatched to any gene: 5. Source study methods: From reference gene primer amplification, estimates of nucleated cell counts were derived. This table comes from immunoSEQ multiplex PCR, and its TCRdb copy is limited to in-frame clones, with some not included. V and J calls and clone size are as listed in that table; D and trimming were resolved from the DNA. Of about 220,000 clones listed, around 83% are singletons.

The sequence derives from a woman aged 70-85 years with COVID-19, enrolled during active disease. The specimen sequenced was peripheral blood. The gene calls are TRBV5-3 and TRBJ2-7; TRBD2 matches 10 bases. TRBV5-3 is given ORF status, its function remaining uncertain. The CDR3 protein is CARSLASGRGPYEQYF. CDR3 sequence (DNA): TGTGCCAGAAGCTTGGCTAGCGGGAGAGGGCCCTACGAGCAGTACTTC.